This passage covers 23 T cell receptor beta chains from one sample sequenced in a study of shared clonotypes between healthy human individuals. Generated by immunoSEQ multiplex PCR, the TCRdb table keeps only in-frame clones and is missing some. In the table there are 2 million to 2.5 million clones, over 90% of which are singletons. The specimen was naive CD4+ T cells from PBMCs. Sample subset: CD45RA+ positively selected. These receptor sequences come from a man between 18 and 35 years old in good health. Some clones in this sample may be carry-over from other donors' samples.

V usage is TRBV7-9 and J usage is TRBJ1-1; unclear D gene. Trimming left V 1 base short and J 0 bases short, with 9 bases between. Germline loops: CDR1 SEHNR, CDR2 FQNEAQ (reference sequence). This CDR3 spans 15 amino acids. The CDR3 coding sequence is TGTGCCAGCAGCTTAGGAGCAGTAATGAACACTGAAGCTTTCTTT. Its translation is CASSLGAVMNTEAFF.

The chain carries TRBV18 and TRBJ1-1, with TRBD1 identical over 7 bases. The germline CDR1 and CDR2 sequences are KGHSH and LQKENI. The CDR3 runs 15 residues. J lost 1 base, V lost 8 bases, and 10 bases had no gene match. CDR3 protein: CASIWAGGTNTEAFF. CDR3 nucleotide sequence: TGTGCCAGCATTTGGGCAGGGGGAACGAACACTGAAGCTTTCTTT. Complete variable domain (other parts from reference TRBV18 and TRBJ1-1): NAGVMQNPRHLVRRRGQEARLRCSPMKGHSHVYWYRQLPEEGLKFMVYLQKENIIDESGMPKERFSAEFPKEGPSILRIQQVVRGDSAAYFCASIWAGGTNTEAFFGQGTRLTVV.

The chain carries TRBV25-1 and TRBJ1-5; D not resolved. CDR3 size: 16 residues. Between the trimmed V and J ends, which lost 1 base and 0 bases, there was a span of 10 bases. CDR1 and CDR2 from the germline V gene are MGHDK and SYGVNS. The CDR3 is CASSELDGYSNQPQHF. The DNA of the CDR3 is TGTGCCAGCAGTGAATTGGACGGATATAGCAATCAGCCCCAGCATTTT.

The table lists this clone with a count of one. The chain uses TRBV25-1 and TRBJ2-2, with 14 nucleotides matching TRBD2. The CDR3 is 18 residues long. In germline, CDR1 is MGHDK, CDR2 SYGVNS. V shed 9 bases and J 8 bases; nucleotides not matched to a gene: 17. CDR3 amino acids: CASSPRPGTSGRGGELFF. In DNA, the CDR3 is TGTGCCAGTTCCCCCCGGCCCGGGACTAGCGGGAGAGGGGGGGAGCTGTTTTTT.

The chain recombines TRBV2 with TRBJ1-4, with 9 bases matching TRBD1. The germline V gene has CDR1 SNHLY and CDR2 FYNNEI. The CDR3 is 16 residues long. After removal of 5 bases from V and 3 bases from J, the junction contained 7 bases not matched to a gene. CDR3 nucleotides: TGTGCCAGCAGTAAACAGGGGGCAAGGGCTAATGAAAAACTGTTTTTT. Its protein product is CASSKQGARANEKLFF.

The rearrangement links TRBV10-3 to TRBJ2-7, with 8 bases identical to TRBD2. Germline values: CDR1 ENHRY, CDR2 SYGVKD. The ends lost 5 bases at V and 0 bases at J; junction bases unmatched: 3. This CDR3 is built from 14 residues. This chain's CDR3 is CAISPSGLSYEQYF. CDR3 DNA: TGTGCCATCAGTCCTAGCGGGCTCTCCTACGAGCAGTACTTC.

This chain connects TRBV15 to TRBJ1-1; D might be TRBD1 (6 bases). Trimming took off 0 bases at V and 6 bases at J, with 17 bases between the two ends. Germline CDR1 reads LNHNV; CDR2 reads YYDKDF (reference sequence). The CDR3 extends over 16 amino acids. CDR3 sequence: CATSRDRGAFSPEAFF. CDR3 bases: TGTGCCACCAGCAGAGATCGGGGGGCCTTTAGCCCTGAAGCTTTCTTT.

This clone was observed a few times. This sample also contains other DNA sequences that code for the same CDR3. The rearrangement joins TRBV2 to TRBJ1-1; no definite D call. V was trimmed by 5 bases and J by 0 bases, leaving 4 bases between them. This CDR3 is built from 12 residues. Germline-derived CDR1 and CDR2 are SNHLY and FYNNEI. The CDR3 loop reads CASSLMNTEAFF. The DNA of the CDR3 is TGTGCCAGCAGTCTCATGAACACTGAAGCTTTCTTT.

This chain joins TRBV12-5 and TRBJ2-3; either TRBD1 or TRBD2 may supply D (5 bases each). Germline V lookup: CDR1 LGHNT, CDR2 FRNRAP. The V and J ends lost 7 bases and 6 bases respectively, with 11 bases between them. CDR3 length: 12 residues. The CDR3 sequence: CASAPGTDTQYF. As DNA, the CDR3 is TGTGCTAGTGCCCCGGGGACGGATACGCAGTATTTT.

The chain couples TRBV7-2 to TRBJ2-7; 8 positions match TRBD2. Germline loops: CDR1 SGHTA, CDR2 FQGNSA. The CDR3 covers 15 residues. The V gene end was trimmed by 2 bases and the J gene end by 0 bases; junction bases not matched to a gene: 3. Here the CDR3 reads CASSLTGGSSYEQYF. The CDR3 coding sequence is TGTGCCAGCAGCTTAACGGGAGGGAGCTCCTACGAGCAGTACTTC. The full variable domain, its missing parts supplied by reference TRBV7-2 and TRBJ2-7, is GAGVSQSPSNKVTEKGKDVELRCDPISGHTALYWYRQSLGQGLEFLIYFQGNSAPDKSGLPSDRFSAERTGGSVSTLTIQRTQQEDSAVYLCASSLTGGSSYEQYFGPGTRLTVT.

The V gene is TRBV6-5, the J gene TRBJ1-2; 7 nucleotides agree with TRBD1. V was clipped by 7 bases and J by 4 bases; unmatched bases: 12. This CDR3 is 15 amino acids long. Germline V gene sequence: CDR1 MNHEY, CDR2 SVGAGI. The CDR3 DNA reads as TGTGCCAGCACAAAGACCGGGACAGCACCCTATGGCTACACCTTC. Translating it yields CASTKTGTAPYGYTF.

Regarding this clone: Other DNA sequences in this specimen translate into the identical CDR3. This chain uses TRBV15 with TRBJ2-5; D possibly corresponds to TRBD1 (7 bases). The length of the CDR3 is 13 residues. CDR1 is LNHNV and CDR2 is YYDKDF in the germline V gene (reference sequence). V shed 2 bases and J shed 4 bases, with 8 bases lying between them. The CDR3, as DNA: TGTGCCACCAGCAGACAGGGGGGAGAGACCCAGTACTTC. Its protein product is CATSRQGGETQYF.

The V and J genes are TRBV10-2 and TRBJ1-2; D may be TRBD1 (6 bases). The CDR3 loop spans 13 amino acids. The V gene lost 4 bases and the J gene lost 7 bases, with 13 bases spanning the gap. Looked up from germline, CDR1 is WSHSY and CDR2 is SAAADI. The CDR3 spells CASSGGGRGGYTF. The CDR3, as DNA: TGCGCCAGCAGTGGGGGGGGCCGGGGTGGCTACACCTTC.

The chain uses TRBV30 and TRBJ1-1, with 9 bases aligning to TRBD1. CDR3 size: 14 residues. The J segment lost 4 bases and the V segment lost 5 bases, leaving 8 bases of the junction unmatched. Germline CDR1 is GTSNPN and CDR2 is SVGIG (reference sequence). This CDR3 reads CAWATGGERTEAFF. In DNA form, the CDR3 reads TGTGCCTGGGCCACAGGGGGCGAACGCACTGAAGCTTTCTTT.

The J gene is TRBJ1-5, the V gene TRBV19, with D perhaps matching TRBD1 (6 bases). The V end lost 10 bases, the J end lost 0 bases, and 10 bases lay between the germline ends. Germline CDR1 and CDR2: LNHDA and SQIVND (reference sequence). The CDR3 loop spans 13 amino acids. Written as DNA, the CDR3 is TGTGCCACACACAGGGATAGCAATCAGCCCCAGCATTTT. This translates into CATHRDSNQPQHF.

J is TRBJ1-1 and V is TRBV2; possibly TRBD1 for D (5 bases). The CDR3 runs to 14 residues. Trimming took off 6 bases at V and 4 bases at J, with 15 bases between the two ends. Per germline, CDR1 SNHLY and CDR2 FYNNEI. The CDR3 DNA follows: TGTGCCAGCAGCCTACGGGGCCTCAGCACTGAAGCTTTCTTT. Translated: CASSLRGLSTEAFF.

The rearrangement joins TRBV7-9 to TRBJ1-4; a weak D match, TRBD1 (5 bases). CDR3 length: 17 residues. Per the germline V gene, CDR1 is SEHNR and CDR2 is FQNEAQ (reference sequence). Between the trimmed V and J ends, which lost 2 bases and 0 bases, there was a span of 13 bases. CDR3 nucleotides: TGTGCCAGCAGCTTATCCAGGTGGGACGCAACTAATGAAAAACTGTTTTTT. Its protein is CASSLSRWDATNEKLFF.

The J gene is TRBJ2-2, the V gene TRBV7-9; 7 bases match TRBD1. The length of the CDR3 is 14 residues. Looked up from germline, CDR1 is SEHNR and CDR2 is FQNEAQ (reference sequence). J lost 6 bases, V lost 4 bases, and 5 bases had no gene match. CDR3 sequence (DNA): TGTGCCAGCAGCTCGGACAGGACCTCCGGGGAGCTGTTTTTT. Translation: CASSSDRTSGELFF. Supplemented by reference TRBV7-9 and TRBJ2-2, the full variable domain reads DTGVSQNPRHKITKRGQNVTFRCDPISEHNRLYWYRQTLGQGPEFLTYFQNEAQLEKSRLLSDRFSAERPKGSFSTLEIQRTEQGDSAMYLCASSSDRTSGELFFGEGSRLTVL.

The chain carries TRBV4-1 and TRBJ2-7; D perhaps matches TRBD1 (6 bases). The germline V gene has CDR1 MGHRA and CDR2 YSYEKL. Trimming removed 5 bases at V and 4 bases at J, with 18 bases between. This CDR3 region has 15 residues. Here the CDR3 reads CASSGGRTNAYEQYF. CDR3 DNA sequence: TGCGCCAGCAGCGGGGGCAGGACCAACGCGTACGAGCAGTACTTC.

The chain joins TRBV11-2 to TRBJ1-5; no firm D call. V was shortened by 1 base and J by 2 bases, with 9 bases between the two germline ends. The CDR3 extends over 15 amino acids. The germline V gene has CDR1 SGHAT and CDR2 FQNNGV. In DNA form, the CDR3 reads TGTGCCAGCAGCTTAGGTGCAGCCGGCAATCAGCCCCAGCATTTT. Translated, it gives CASSLGAAGNQPQHF.

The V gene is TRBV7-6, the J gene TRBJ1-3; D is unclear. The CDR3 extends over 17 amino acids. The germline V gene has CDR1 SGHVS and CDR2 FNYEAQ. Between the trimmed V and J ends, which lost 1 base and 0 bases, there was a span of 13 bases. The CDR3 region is CASSLVLGISSGNTIYF. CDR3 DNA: TGTGCCAGCAGCTTAGTGTTAGGGATCTCCTCTGGAAACACCATATATTTT.

The CDR3 is CASSTWLDDGYTF. The CDR3 DNA is TGTGCCAGCAGCACCTGGCTAGACGATGGCTACACCTTC. J is TRBJ1-2 and V is TRBV27; D gene uncertain. V was pared by 6 bases and J by 6 bases, with 14 bases between. Germline-derived CDR1 and CDR2 are MNHEY and SMNVEV (reference sequence). This CDR3 spans 13 amino acids.

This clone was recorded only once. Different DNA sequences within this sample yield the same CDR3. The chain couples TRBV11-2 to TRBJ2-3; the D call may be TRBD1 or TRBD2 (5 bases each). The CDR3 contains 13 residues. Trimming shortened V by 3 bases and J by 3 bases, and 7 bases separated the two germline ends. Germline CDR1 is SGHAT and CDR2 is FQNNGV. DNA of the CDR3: TGTGCCAGCAGCTTGGGGGTTACAGATACGCAGTATTTT. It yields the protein CASSLGVTDTQYF.